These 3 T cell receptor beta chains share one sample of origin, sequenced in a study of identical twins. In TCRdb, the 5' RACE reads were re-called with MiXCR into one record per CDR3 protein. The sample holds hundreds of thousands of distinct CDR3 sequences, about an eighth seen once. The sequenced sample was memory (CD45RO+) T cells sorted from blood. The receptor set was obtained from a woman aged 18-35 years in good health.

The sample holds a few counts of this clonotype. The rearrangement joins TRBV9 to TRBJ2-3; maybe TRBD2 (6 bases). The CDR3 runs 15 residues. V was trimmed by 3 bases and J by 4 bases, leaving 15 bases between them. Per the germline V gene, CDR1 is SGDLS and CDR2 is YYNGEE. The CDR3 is CASSASGDPADTQYF. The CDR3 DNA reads TGTGCCAGCAGCGCCTCGGGAGATCCCGCAGATACGCAGTATTTT.

CDR3 sequence reads: CASSRGGTYNEQFF. In nucleotides, the CDR3 is TGTGCCAGCAGTAGGGGCGGGACTTACAATGAGCAGTTCTTC. The V call is TRBV7-9, the J call TRBJ2-1; perhaps TRBD2 as D (6 bases). Trimming pared 6 bases from V and 4 bases from J, leaving 13 bases between. This CDR3 is built from 14 residues. CDR1 and CDR2 (germline): SEHNR, FQNEAQ (reference sequence).

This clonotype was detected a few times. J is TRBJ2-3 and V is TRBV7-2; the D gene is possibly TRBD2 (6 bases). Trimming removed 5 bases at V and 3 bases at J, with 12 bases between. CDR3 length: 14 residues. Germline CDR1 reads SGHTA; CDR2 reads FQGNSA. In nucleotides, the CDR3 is TGTGCCAGCAGCCGGGACTTTGGAACAGATACGCAGTATTTT. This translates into CASSRDFGTDTQYF.